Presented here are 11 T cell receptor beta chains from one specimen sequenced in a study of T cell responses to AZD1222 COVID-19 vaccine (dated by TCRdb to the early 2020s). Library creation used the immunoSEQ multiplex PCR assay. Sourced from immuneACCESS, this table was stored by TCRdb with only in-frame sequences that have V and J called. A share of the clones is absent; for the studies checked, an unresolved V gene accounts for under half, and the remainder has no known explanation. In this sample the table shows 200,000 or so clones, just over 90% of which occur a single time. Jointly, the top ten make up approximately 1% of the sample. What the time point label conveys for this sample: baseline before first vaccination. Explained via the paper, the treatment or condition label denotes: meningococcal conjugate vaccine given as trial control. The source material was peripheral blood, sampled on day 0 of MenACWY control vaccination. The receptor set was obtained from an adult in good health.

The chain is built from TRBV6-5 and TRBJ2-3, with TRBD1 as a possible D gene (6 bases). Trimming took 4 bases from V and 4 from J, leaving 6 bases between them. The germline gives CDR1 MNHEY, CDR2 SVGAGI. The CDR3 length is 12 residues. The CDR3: CASSWGPDTQYF. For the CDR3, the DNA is TGTGCCAGCAGTTGGGGGCCAGATACGCAGTATTTT.

The CDR3 is CASRRQGANYGYTF. The CDR3 DNA sequence: TGTGCCAGCAGGCGACAGGGGGCGAACTATGGCTACACCTTC. V is TRBV5-4 and J is TRBJ1-2; 10 bases line up with TRBD1. The CDR3 is 14 residues long. After removal of 5 bases from V and 2 bases from J, the junction contained 3 bases not matched to a gene. The germline CDR1 and CDR2 sequences are SGHNT and YYREEE (reference sequence).

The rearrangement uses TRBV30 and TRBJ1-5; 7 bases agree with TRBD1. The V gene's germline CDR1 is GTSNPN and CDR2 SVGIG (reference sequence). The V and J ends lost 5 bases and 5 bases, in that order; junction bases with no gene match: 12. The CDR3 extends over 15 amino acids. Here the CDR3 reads CAWATQGGSHQPQHF. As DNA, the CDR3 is TGTGCCTGGGCTACTCAGGGGGGGTCGCATCAGCCCCAGCATTTT.

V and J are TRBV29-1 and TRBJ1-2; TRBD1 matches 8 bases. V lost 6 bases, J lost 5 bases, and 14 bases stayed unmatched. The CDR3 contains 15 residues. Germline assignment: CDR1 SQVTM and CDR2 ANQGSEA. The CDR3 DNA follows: TGCAGCGTCCGATGGATTGGACAGGGAAGTTATGGCTACACCTTC. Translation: CSVRWIGQGSYGYTF.

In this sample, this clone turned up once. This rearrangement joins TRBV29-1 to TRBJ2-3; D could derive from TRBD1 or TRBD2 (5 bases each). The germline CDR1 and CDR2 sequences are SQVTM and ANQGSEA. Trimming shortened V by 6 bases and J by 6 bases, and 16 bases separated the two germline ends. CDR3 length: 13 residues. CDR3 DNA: TGCAGCGTGCTCCGGGACGCCCGGGATACGCAGTATTTT. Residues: CSVLRDARDTQYF.

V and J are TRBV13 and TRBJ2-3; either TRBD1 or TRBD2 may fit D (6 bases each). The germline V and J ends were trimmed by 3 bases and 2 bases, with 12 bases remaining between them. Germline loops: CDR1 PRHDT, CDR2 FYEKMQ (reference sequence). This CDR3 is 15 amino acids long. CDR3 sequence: CASSFARGVTDTQYF. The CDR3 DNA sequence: TGTGCCAGCAGCTTCGCGAGGGGGGTCACAGATACGCAGTATTTT.

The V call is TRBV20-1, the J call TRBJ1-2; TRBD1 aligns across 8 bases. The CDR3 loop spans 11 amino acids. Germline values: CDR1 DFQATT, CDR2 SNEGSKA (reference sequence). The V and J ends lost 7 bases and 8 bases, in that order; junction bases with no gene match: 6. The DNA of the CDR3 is TGCAGTGGGACAGGGAATGGGGGCTACACCTTC. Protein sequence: CSGTGNGGYTF.

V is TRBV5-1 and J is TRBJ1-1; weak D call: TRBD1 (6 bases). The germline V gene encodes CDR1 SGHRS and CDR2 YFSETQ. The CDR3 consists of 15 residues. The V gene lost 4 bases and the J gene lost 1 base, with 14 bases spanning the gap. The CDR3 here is CASSPPSGANTEAFF. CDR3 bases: TGCGCCAGCAGCCCCCCATCGGGGGCGAACACTGAAGCTTTCTTT.

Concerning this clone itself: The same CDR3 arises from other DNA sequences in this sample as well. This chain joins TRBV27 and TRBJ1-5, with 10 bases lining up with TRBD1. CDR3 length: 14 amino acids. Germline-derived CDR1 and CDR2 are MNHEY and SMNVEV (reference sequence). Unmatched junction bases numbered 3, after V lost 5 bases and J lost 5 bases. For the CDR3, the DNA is TGTGCCAGCAGTCCAGACAGGGGGCATCAGCCCCAGCATTTT. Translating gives CASSPDRGHQPQHF.

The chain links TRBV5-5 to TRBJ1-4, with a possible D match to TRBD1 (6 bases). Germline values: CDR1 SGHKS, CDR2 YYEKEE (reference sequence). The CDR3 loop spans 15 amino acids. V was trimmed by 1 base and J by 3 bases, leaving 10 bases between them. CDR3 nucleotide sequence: TGTGCCAGCAGCTTGTTAGGGGGATCTAATGAAAAACTGTTTTTT. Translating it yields CASSLLGGSNEKLFF.

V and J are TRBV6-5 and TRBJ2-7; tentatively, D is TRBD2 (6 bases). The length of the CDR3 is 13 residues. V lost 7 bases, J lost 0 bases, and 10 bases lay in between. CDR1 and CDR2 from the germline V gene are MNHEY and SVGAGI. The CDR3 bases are TGTGCCAGCACCACCGGGAGCTCCTACGAGCAGTACTTC. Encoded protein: CASTTGSSYEQYF.